Presented here are 15 T cell receptor beta chains from one specimen sequenced in a study of shared clonotypes between healthy human individuals. Sequenced by immunoSEQ multiplex PCR; TCRdb stores in-frame clones only, minus some. The sample records some 2.1 million clones, approximately 95% being singletons. Material: naive CD4+ T cells sorted from blood. Subset noted: CD45RA+ positively selected. Receptors originate from a man between 18 and 29 years old in good health.

The V gene is TRBV11-3, the J gene TRBJ2-3, with TRBD2 matching over 7 bases. The V and J ends lost 1 base and 4 bases, in that order; junction bases with no gene match: 2. The CDR3 is made up of 14 amino acids. Germline V gene sequence: CDR1 SGHNT, CDR2 YENEEA. The CDR3 loop reads CASSLAREADTQYF. The CDR3 coding sequence is TGTGCCAGCAGCTTAGCCCGGGAGGCAGATACGCAGTATTTT.

This clone appeared once. The chain is built from TRBV11-3 and TRBJ2-1; TRBD1 aligns across 7 bases. The V segment lost 5 bases and the J segment 1 base; nucleotides outside the gene matches: 5. Germline V gene sequence: CDR1 SGHNT, CDR2 YENEEA. CDR3 length equals 15 residues. CDR3 amino acids: CASSTRQGSYNEQFF. The CDR3 DNA is TGTGCCAGCAGCACCCGACAGGGTTCCTACAATGAGCAGTTCTTC.

The J gene is TRBJ1-6, the V gene TRBV6-4; the match to TRBD1 covers 8 bases. Germline V lookup: CDR1 MRHNA, CDR2 SNTAGT. CDR3 size: 14 residues. Trimming took 4 bases from V and 5 from J; bases not matched to a gene: 1. The CDR3 nucleotides read TGTGCCAGCAGTGTGACAGGGGATAATTCACCCCTCCACTTT. This translates into CASSVTGDNSPLHF.

The V gene is TRBV4-1, the J gene TRBJ2-7; the D gene is possibly TRBD1 (7 bases). With 0 bases removed from V and 0 bases from J, the gap between germline ends came to 15 bases. The CDR3 contains 17 residues. Germline V lookup: CDR1 MGHRA, CDR2 YSYEKL. Written as DNA, the CDR3 is TGCGCCAGCAGCCAAGAGGGGGGACAGCTAACCTCCTACGAGCAGTACTTC. This codes for CASSQEGGQLTSYEQYF.

V and J are TRBV5-5 and TRBJ2-7; a weak D match, TRBD2 (5 bases). The CDR3 is 13 residues long. The germline V gene encodes CDR1 SGHKS and CDR2 YYEKEE (reference sequence). CDR3 in DNA: TGTGCAGCAATCGAGAGGGATTCCTACGAGCAGTACTTC. The encoded protein is CAAIERDSYEQYF.

In the case of this clone: Other nucleotide sequences in the sample specify the same CDR3. This chain links TRBV10-3 with TRBJ2-5, with unresolved D. The CDR3 spans 15 residues. V lost 0 bases and J lost 1, with 9 bases in between. The germline V gene encodes CDR1 ENHRY and CDR2 SYGVKD. The CDR3 region is CAISESRVPQETQYF. Written as DNA, the CDR3 is TGTGCCATCAGTGAGTCAAGGGTCCCCCAAGAGACCCAGTACTTC.

The rearrangement links TRBV6-5 to TRBJ1-1; tentative D call: TRBD1 (6 bases). Between the trimmed V and J ends, which lost 4 bases and 3 bases, there was a span of 15 bases. The CDR3 extends over 15 amino acids. Germline V gene data show CDR1 as MNHEY and CDR2 as SVGAGI. This CDR3 reads CASSSPAGVDTEAFF. In DNA form, the CDR3 reads TGTGCCAGCAGTTCCCCCGCAGGGGTAGACACTGAAGCTTTCTTT.

This chain connects TRBV7-8 to TRBJ2-5, with TRBD1 identical over 9 bases. The CDR3 is 15 residues long. After removal of 3 bases from V and 4 bases from J, the junction contained 6 bases not matched to a gene. Germline assignment: CDR1 SGHVS and CDR2 FQNEAQ. The CDR3 sequence is CASSFHRGPGETQYF. Written as DNA, the CDR3 is TGTGCCAGCAGCTTCCACAGGGGGCCGGGAGAGACCCAGTACTTC.

The chain joins TRBV4-2 to TRBJ1-5; TRBD1 matches at 8 bases. V shed 6 bases, J shed 8 bases, and the junction held 12 bases outside the gene matches. Germline lookup yields CDR1 LGHNA and CDR2 YNFKEQ. This CDR3 comprises 15 residues. CDR3 in amino acids: CASSLDRGSGKPQHF. The CDR3 nucleotides read TGTGCCAGCAGTCTCGACAGGGGCTCCGGTAAGCCCCAGCATTTT.

The chain recombines TRBV19 with TRBJ1-1; perhaps TRBD1 as D (5 bases). In germline, CDR1 is LNHDA, CDR2 SQIVND (reference sequence). Trimming removed 6 bases from V and 1 base from J, with 15 bases in between. The CDR3 has 15 residues. The CDR3 reads CASSPRDISNTEAFF. CDR3 bases: TGTGCCAGTAGCCCCAGGGATATATCGAACACTGAAGCTTTCTTT.

This rearrangement joins TRBV9 to TRBJ1-6, with D unclear. Germline values: CDR1 SGDLS, CDR2 YYNGEE. This CDR3 is built from 18 residues. Trimming left V 0 bases short and J 7 bases short, with 20 bases between. The CDR3 reads CASSVGSQIKVANSPLHF. The CDR3, as DNA: TGTGCCAGCAGCGTAGGGTCCCAGATTAAAGTGGCCAATTCACCCCTCCACTTT.

This clone was seen only once. The chain carries TRBV2 and TRBJ2-3; D unclear. Germline CDR1 SNHLY, CDR2 FYNNEI. V was clipped by 3 bases and J by 2 bases, with 9 bases between them. This CDR3 has 14 amino acids. This CDR3 is CASSDGLFTDTQYF. CDR3 in DNA: TGTGCCAGCAGTGACGGGCTTTTCACAGATACGCAGTATTTT.

V gene TRBV10-3 combines with J gene TRBJ2-7; 9 bases are shared with TRBD1. V trimming: 5 bases; J trimming: 1 base; junction bases outside the gene matches: 3. The CDR3 loop spans 14 amino acids. Germline V gene sequence: CDR1 ENHRY, CDR2 SYGVKD. CDR3 loop: CAISPGTGSYEQYF. Here the CDR3 DNA reads TGTGCCATCAGTCCCGGGACAGGGTCCTACGAGCAGTACTTC.

The V call is TRBV18, the J call TRBJ2-2; 10 bases fit TRBD2. The CDR3 has 15 amino acids. With 3 bases clipped from V and 7 bases from J, the junction kept 5 bases outside the gene matches. Germline V gives CDR1 KGHSH, CDR2 LQKENI. CDR3 sequence reads: CASSPGLAKIGELFF. The CDR3 bases are TGTGCCAGCTCACCGGGACTAGCGAAAATCGGGGAGCTGTTTTTT.

The chain recombines TRBV4-1 with TRBJ2-4; TRBD1 agrees at 9 bases. CDR3 length equals 16 residues. CDR1 and CDR2 (germline): MGHRA, YSYEKL. Losses at the gene ends were 4 bases for V and 0 bases for J; bases not matched to a gene: 4. The CDR3 DNA reads as TGCGCCAGCAGCCCTCACAGGGGGCAAGCCAAAAACATTCAGTACTTC. Amino acids: CASSPHRGQAKNIQYF.